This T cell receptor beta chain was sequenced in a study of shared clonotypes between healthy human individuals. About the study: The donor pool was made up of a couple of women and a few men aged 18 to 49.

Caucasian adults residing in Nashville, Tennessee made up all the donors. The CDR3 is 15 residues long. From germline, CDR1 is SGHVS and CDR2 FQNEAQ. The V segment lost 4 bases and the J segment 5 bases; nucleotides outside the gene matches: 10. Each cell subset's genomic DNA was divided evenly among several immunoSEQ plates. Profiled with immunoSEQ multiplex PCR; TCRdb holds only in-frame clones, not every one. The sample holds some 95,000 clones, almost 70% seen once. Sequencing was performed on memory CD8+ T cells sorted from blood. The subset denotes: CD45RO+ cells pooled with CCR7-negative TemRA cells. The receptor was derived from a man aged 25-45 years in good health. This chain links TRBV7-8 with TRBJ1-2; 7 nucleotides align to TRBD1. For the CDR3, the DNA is TGTGCCAGCAGCTCCGGGACAGATCTGTGGTATGGCTACACCTTC. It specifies CASSSGTDLWYGYTF.